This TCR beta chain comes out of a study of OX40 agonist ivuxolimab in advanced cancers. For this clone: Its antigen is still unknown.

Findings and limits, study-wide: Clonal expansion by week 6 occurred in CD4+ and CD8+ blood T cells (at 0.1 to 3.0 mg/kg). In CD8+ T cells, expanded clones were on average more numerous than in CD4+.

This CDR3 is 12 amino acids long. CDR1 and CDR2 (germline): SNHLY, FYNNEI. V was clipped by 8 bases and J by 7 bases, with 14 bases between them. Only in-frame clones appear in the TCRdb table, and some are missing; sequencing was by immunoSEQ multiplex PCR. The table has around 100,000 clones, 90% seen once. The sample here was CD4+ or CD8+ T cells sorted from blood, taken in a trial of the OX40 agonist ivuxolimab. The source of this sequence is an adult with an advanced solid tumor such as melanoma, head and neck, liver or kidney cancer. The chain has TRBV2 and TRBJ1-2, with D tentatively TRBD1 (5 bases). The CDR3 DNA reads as TGTGCCAGCGGGAAGGGGAGAGGTGGCTACACCTTC. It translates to CASGKGRGGYTF.